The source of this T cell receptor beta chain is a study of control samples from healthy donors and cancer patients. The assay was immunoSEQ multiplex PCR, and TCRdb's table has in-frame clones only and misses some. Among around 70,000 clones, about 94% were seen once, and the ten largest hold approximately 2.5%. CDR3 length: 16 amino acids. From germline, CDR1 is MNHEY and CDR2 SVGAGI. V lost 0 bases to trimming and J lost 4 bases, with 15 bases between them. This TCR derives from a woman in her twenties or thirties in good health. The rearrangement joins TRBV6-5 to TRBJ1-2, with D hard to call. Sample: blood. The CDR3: CASSYSAWESGYGYTF. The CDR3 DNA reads TGTGCCAGCAGTTACTCGGCATGGGAAAGTGGCTATGGCTACACCTTC.